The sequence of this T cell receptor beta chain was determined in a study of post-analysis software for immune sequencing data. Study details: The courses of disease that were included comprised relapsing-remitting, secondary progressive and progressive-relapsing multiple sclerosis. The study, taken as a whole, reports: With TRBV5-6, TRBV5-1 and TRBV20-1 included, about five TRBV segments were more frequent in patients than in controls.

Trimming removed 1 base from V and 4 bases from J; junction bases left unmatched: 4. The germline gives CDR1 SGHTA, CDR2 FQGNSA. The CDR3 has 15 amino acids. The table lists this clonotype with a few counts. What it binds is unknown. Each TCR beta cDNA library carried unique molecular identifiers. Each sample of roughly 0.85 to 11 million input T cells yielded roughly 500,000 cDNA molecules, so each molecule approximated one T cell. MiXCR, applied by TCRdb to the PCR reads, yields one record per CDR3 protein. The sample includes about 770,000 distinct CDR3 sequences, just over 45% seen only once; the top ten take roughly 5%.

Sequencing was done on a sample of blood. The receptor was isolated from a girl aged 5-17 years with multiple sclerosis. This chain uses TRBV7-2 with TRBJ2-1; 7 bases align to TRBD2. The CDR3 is CASSLVGEGYNEQFF. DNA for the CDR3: TGTGCCAGCAGCTTAGTCGGGGAGGGTTACAATGAGCAGTTCTTC.